This T cell receptor beta chain was sequenced during a study of blood T cell repertoires in COVID-19. The wider study: The study drew acute and convalescent COVID-19 samples from the United States, Italy and Spain. T cells, B-cell-depleted T cells, or PBMCs provided the cDNA or gDNA that served as material.

Germline CDR1 is MRHNA and CDR2 is SNTAGT. Unmatched junction bases numbered 3, after V lost 0 bases and J lost 5 bases. The CDR3 runs to 15 residues. Participants, about 18 to 90 years old, spanned 25 or so US areas. In the authors' workflow: Estimation of nucleated cell counts relied on the amplification of reference gene primers. Data came from immunoSEQ multiplex PCR; TCRdb stores just in-frame clones and leaves some out. The D gene and trimming were derived from the DNA, and the V and J assignments and clone size from that table. This sample yields some 300,000 clones, of which 85% to 90% are seen a single time; 2.5% to 3.5% belongs to the top ten.

Material for sequencing was PBMCs or T cells enriched from blood (not recorded which). This sequence was found in a woman in her forties or fifties who had been exposed to COVID-19. The chain joins TRBV6-4 to TRBJ1-1, with 10 bases lining up with TRBD1. The CDR3 loop is CASSDSDRGQTEAFF. The CDR3 bases are TGTGCCAGCAGTGACTCCGACAGGGGGCAAACTGAAGCTTTCTTT.